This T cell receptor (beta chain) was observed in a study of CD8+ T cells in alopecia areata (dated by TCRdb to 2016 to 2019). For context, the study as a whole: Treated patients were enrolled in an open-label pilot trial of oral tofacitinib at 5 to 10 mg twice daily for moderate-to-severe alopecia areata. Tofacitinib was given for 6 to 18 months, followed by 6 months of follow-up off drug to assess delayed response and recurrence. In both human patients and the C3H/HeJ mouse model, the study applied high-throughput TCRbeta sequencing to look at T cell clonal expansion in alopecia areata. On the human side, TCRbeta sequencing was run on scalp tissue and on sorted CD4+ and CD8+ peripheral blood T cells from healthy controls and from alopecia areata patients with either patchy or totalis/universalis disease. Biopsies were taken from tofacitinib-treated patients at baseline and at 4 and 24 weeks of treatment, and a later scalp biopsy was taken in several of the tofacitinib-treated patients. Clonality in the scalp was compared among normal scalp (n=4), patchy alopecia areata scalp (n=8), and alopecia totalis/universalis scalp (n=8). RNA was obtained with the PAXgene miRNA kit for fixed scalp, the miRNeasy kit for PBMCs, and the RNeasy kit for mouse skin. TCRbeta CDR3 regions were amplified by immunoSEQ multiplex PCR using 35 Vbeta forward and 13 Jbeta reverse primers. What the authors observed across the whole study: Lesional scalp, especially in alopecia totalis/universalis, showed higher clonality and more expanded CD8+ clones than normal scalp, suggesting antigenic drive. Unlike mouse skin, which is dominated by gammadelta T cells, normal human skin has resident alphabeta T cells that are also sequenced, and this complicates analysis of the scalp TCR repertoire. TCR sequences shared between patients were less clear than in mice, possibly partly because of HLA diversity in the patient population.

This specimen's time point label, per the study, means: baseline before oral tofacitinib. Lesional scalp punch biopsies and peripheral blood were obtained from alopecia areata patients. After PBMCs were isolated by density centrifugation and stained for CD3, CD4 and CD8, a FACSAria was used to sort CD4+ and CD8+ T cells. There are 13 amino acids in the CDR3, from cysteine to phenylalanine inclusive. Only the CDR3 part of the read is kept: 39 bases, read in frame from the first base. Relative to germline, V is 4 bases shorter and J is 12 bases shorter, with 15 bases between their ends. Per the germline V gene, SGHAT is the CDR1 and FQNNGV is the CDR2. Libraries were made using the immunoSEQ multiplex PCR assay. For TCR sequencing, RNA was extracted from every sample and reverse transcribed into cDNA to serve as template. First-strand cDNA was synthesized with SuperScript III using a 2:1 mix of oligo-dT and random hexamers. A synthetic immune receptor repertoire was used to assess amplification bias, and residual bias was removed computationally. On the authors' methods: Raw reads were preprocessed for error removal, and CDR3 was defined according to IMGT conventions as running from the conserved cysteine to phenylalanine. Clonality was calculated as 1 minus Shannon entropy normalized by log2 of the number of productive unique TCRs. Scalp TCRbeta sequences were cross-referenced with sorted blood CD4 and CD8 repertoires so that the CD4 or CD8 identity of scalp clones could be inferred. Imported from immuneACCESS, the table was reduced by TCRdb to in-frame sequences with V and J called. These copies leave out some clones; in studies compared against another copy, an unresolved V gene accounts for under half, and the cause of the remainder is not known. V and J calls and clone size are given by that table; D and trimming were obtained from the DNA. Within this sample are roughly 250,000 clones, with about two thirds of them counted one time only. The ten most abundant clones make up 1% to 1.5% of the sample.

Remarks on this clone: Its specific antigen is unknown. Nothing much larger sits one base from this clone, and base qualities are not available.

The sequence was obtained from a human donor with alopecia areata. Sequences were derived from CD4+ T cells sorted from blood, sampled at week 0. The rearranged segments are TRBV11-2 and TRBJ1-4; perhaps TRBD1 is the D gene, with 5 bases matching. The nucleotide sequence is TGTGCCAGCAGCTGGGGGACCCCGGCCCAACTGTTTTTT. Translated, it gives CASSWGTPAQLFF. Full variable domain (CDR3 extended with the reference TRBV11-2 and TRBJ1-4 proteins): EAGVAQSPRYKIIEKRQSVAFWCNPISGHATLYWYQQILGQGPKLLIQFQNNGVVDDSQLPKDRFSAERLKGVDSTLKIQPAKLEDSAVYLCASSWGTPAQLFFGSGTQLSVL.